The 24 T cell receptor beta chains below were found in one sample sequenced in a study of vaccination effects on CD4 cells after COVID-19. Libraries were prepared by immunoSEQ multiplex PCR; TCRdb keeps only in-frame clonotypes and omits some of them. The sample carries 24,000 or so clones, approximately 80% recorded once. These TCRs are of unknown antigen specificity. Peptide-pool stimulation followed by sequencing identified expanded antigen-specific CD4+ clonotypes in the ViraFEST assay. Cultured cells yielded isolated CD4+ T cells after approximately nine days. A PCR test confirmed that the person had SARS-CoV-2 infection between March and December 2020. The starting material was CD4+ T cells from PBMCs cultured with HCoV-NL63 spike peptides, obtained before COVID-19 vaccination. These receptors came from a human donor who had a prior SARS-CoV-2 infection.

The chain employs TRBV25-1 and TRBJ2-1, with D tentatively TRBD2 (6 bases). Germline lookup yields CDR1 MGHDK and CDR2 SYGVNS. Trimming pared 5 bases from V and 2 bases from J, leaving 10 bases between. The CDR3 has 14 amino acids. CDR3 amino acids: CASSRRGTYNEQFF. DNA of the CDR3: TGTGCCAGCAGTCGACGGGGGACCTACAATGAGCAGTTCTTC.

This clone was counted only a few times. The V call is TRBV7-2, the J call TRBJ1-3; possible D gene TRBD1, 5 bases. The CDR3 is 17 amino acids. The V gene's germline CDR1 is SGHTA and CDR2 FQGNSA. The V end was cut by 1 base, the J end by 1 base, with 14 bases between. The CDR3 DNA follows: TGTGCCAGCAGCTTAGATTCGGGGGGGAGATCTGGAAACACCATATATTTT. This translates into CASSLDSGGRSGNTIYF.

The rearrangement joins TRBV7-8 to TRBJ2-7; D not resolved. Trimming shortened V by 4 bases and J by 5 bases, and 18 bases separated the two germline ends. This CDR3 has 15 amino acids. Looked up from germline, CDR1 is SGHVS and CDR2 is FQNEAQ. The CDR3 DNA is TGTGCCAGCAGCTCCTTCACGGATGGTATGGACGAGCAGTACTTC. This translates into CASSSFTDGMDEQYF.

The V and J genes are TRBV4-3 and TRBJ1-2, with D tentatively TRBD1 (5 bases). Per germline, CDR1 LGHNA and CDR2 YSLEER. The CDR3 runs 14 residues. V dropped 0 bases and J dropped 4 bases, with 9 bases sitting between them. The CDR3 DNA reads TGCGCCAGCAGCCAAGACAGGGACCGCTATGGCTACACCTTC. Protein: CASSQDRDRYGYTF.

J is TRBJ2-7 and V is TRBV3-1 (or the pseudogene TRBV3-2); D is uncertain. Trimming removed 4 bases from V and 5 bases from J, with 21 bases in between. Germline V gene sequence: CDR1 LGHDT, CDR2 YNNKEL (reference sequence). The CDR3 runs to 16 residues. CDR3 loop: CASSLRAQGSNHEQYF. For the CDR3, the DNA is TGTGCCAGCAGCCTTCGGGCCCAAGGTTCCAACCACGAGCAGTACTTC.

In nucleotides, the CDR3 is TGTGCCAGCAGCCTCGGGACAGGACACTATGGCTACACCTTC. Translating it yields CASSLGTGHYGYTF. The genes are TRBV11-3 and TRBJ1-2, with TRBD1 identical over 8 bases. This CDR3 is 14 amino acids long. Germline values: CDR1 SGHNT, CDR2 YENEEA. Trimming cost V 5 bases and J 3 bases; bases outside gene matches: 5.

V gene TRBV7-9 combines with J gene TRBJ2-2; 7 bases are a match to TRBD1. Trimming at V came to 1 base and at J to 7 bases, leaving 3 bases not matched to a gene. Germline lookup yields CDR1 SEHNR and CDR2 FQNEAQ (reference sequence). There are 14 residues in the CDR3. The CDR3 nucleotides read TGTGCCAGCAGCTTAGGACAGGGATTCGGGGAGCTGTTTTTT. Amino acid sequence: CASSLGQGFGELFF.

The V and J genes are TRBV9 and TRBJ2-1; tentatively, D is TRBD2 (5 bases). The germline V gene has CDR1 SGDLS and CDR2 YYNGEE. The CDR3 contains 14 residues. Trimming took off 0 bases at V and 3 bases at J, with 7 bases between the two ends. The CDR3 region is CASSVGSGYNEQFF. The CDR3 bases are TGTGCCAGCAGCGTAGGAAGCGGCTACAATGAGCAGTTCTTC.

This sequence joins TRBV5-1 and TRBJ1-5; 7 bases align to TRBD1. Germline V gene sequence: CDR1 SGHRS, CDR2 YFSETQ. Losses at the gene ends were 2 bases for V and 1 base for J; bases not matched to a gene: 6. The CDR3 extends over 16 amino acids. The CDR3, as DNA: TGCGCCAGCAGCTTACAGGGGATCGGCAGCAATCAGCCCCAGCATTTT. Translating gives CASSLQGIGSNQPQHF.

V usage is TRBV18 and J usage is TRBJ1-6; the D gene is possibly TRBD1 (5 bases). The CDR3 covers 15 residues. Germline loops: CDR1 KGHSH, CDR2 LQKENI. V was trimmed by 3 bases and J by 7 bases, leaving 13 bases between them. The CDR3 DNA follows: TGTGCCAGCTCACCCTCGACAGCCACAAATTCACCCCTCCACTTT. This codes for CASSPSTATNSPLHF.

The rearrangement joins TRBV7-9 to TRBJ1-5; D unresolved. This CDR3 has 15 residues. Trimming removed 0 bases at V and 0 bases at J, with 6 bases between. Germline-derived CDR1 and CDR2 are SEHNR and FQNEAQ (reference sequence). The CDR3 bases are TGTGCCAGCAGCTTAGCGGGCAATAGCAATCAGCCCCAGCATTTT. It encodes CASSLAGNSNQPQHF.

This clone was observed a single time. The chain carries TRBV2 and TRBJ2-3, with 9 bases aligning to TRBD1. The germline V gene has CDR1 SNHLY and CDR2 FYNNEI. The CDR3 extends over 15 amino acids. The V segment lost 6 bases and the J segment 2 bases; nucleotides outside the gene matches: 6. CDR3 amino acids: CASSPDRGYTDTQYF. The CDR3 nucleotides read TGTGCCAGCAGCCCGGACAGGGGATACACAGATACGCAGTATTTT.

This clone was picked up one time. The rearrangement joins TRBV30 to TRBJ2-1; unclear D gene. Germline CDR1 is GTSNPN and CDR2 is SVGIG (reference sequence). This CDR3 region has 12 residues. Trimming removed 0 bases at V and 9 bases at J, with 9 bases between. CDR3 protein: CAWSVPVGEQFF. The CDR3 DNA reads TGTGCCTGGAGTGTACCTGTTGGTGAGCAGTTCTTC. The full variable domain, rest sourced from reference TRBV30 and TRBJ2-1, is SQTIHQWPATLVQPVGSPLSLECTVEGTSNPNLYWYRQAAGRGLQLLFYSVGIGQISSEVPQNLSASRPQDRQFILSSKKLLLSDSGFYLCAWSVPVGEQFFGPGTRLTVL.

The chain carries TRBV28 and TRBJ1-4; 7 bases fit TRBD1. The CDR3 consists of 17 residues. The J segment lost 8 bases and the V segment lost 5 bases, leaving 17 bases of the junction unmatched. Germline-derived CDR1 and CDR2 are MDHEN and SYDVKM. CDR3 in amino acids: CASSETGDTSTLEKLFF. The CDR3 nucleotides are TGTGCCAGCAGTGAAACAGGGGATACCTCTACTTTAGAAAAACTGTTTTTT.

The chain couples TRBV30 to TRBJ2-7, with 9 bases that match TRBD1. J gave up 6 bases and V 5 bases, and 11 bases lay outside the gene matches. Per the germline V gene, CDR1 is GTSNPN and CDR2 is SVGIG (reference sequence). The CDR3 covers 14 residues. The CDR3 region is CAWATGGADFEQYF. The CDR3 DNA is TGTGCCTGGGCAACAGGGGGCGCCGACTTCGAGCAGTACTTC.

The chain links TRBV11-3 to TRBJ2-7, with D perhaps assigned TRBD1 or TRBD2 (5 bases each). V was trimmed by 4 bases and J by 2 bases, leaving 15 bases between them. Germline V lookup: CDR1 SGHNT, CDR2 YENEEA. This CDR3 spans 15 amino acids. DNA of the CDR3: TGTGCCAGCAGCTCGGGACGAATCCCAACCTACGAGCAGTACTTC. Amino acids: CASSSGRIPTYEQYF. Together with reference TRBV11-3 and TRBJ2-7, the CDR3 gives the full variable domain: EAGVVQSPRYKIIEKKQPVAFWCNPISGHNTLYWYLQNLGQGPELLIRYENEEAVDDSQLPKDRFSAERLKGVDSTLKIQPAELGDSAVYLCASSSGRIPTYEQYFGPGTRLTVT.

This chain uses TRBV5-1 with TRBJ2-1, with 11 bases identical to TRBD2. Germline V gene lookup returns CDR1 SGHRS and CDR2 YFSETQ. The CDR3 has 14 residues. The J segment lost 5 bases and the V segment lost 5 bases, leaving 3 bases of the junction unmatched. In DNA, the CDR3 is TGCGCCAGCAGACTAGCGGGGGTACACAATGAGCAGTTCTTC. This gives the protein CASRLAGVHNEQFF.

The chain recombines TRBV30 with TRBJ2-1; D not certain. Germline V gene sequence: CDR1 GTSNPN, CDR2 SVGIG (reference sequence). This CDR3 contains 11 residues. V was cut by 1 base and J by 5 bases, with 3 bases left in between. The DNA for the CDR3 is TGTGCCTGGAGTGAAAACAATGAGCAGTTCTTC. Translation gives CAWSENNEQFF. Drawing the rest from reference TRBV30 and TRBJ2-1, the complete variable domain is SQTIHQWPATLVQPVGSPLSLECTVEGTSNPNLYWYRQAAGRGLQLLFYSVGIGQISSEVPQNLSASRPQDRQFILSSKKLLLSDSGFYLCAWSENNEQFFGPGTRLTVL.

The CDR3 bases are TGTGCCAGTAGTATAGATCGGGTGATAAGCAATCAGCCCCAGCATTTT. Translated: CASSIDRVISNQPQHF. J is TRBJ1-5 and V is TRBV19; no definite D call. The CDR3 totals 16 residues. V was pared by 0 bases and J by 1 base, with 10 bases between. Germline V gene lookup returns CDR1 LNHDA and CDR2 SQIVND (reference sequence).

This chain uses TRBV5-4 with TRBJ2-7; perhaps TRBD2 as D (6 bases). Trimming removed 4 bases at V and 6 bases at J, with 14 bases between. Germline loops: CDR1 SGHNT, CDR2 YYREEE (reference sequence). CDR3 length: 13 residues. As DNA, the CDR3 is TGTGCCAGCAGCGACCAACTAGCAGGCGAGCAGTACTTC. It translates to CASSDQLAGEQYF.

This clone occurred a few times. The chain is built from TRBV11-3 and TRBJ2-3, with unresolved D. CDR1 is SGHNT, CDR2 YENEEA, per germline. Between the trimmed V and J ends, which lost 1 base and 1 base, there was a span of 9 bases. CDR3 length equals 15 residues. DNA of the CDR3: TGTGCCAGCAGCTTAGTCTTGCGCCGCACAGATACGCAGTATTTT. This translates into CASSLVLRRTDTQYF.

The chain joins TRBV7-3 to TRBJ2-1; unclear D gene. CDR3 size: 13 residues. The V gene's germline CDR1 is SGHTA and CDR2 FQGTGA. Trimming took 2 bases from V and 5 from J, leaving 7 bases between them. The DNA of the CDR3 is TGTGCCAGCAGCTTATTCCCCCACAATGAGCAGTTCTTC. The encoded protein is CASSLFPHNEQFF.

The rearrangement joins TRBV30 to TRBJ1-3; 8 bases fit TRBD1. Per the germline V gene, CDR1 is GTSNPN and CDR2 is SVGIG (reference sequence). Unmatched junction bases numbered 3, after V lost 5 bases and J lost 0 bases. The CDR3 contains 14 residues. CDR3 in DNA: TGTGCCTGGCACACAGGGGGCTCTGGAAACACCATATATTTT. It codes for CAWHTGGSGNTIYF.

This CDR3 reads CASSPPRGRNTEAFF. The CDR3 DNA reads TGCGCCAGCAGTCCACCACGGGGCCGGAACACTGAAGCTTTCTTT. The genes are TRBV23-1 and TRBJ1-1, with D possibly TRBD1 on 5 matching bases. TRBV23-1 counts as an open reading frame of uncertain function. The CDR3 loop spans 15 amino acids. Trimming shortened V by 4 bases and J by 1 base, and 13 bases separated the two germline ends.